Below are 17 T cell receptor beta chains sequenced from a single sample in a study of T cells in Graves' hyperthyroidism and ophthalmopathy. Template material for amplifying TCR beta CDR3 regions consisted of RNA transcripts. HTBI primers drove first-round RT-PCR of the TCR CDR3. A single record per CDR3 protein comes from TCRdb applying MiXCR to the multiplex PCR reads. The table includes hundreds of thousands of distinct CDR3 sequences, approximately 40% detected once. The sequencing input was blood. The receptor set was obtained from a man younger than 35 with Graves' hyperthyroidism.

V usage is TRBV30 and J usage is TRBJ2-7; TRBD2 aligns across 10 bases. This CDR3 has 15 amino acids. The germline gives CDR1 GTSNPN, CDR2 SVGIG (reference sequence). Trimming cost V 2 bases and J 0 bases; bases outside gene matches: 4. The CDR3 region is CAWSSWTSGSYEQYF. DNA of the CDR3: TGTGCCTGGAGTTCTTGGACTAGCGGCTCCTACGAGCAGTACTTC.

This clonotype was detected many times. This sequence joins TRBV2 and TRBJ1-5, with D unclear. This CDR3 spans 13 amino acids. Deletions cut 8 bases from V and 6 bases from J, with 14 bases between. The V gene's germline CDR1 is SNHLY and CDR2 FYNNEI. CDR3 amino acids: CASGSDLGQPQHF. In nucleotides, the CDR3 is TGTGCCAGCGGCTCGGATTTGGGTCAGCCCCAGCATTTT.

V gene TRBV2 combines with J gene TRBJ2-5; TRBD2 matches at 7 bases. With the DNA end fitting TRBJ2-1 better, the J assignment may be wrong. This CDR3 contains 12 residues. Looked up from germline, CDR1 is SNHLY and CDR2 is FYNNEI. CDR3 DNA sequence: TGTGCCACCTTAGGTCGGGAGGCCACACAGTTCTTC. Its translation is CATLGREATQFF.

A note on this clonotype: Only one base separates this from a far larger clonotype, so it likely reflects a read error. V gene TRBV19 combines with J gene TRBJ1-5; 7 bases map to TRBD1. This CDR3 is 14 amino acids long. The V segment lost 9 bases and the J segment 3 bases; nucleotides outside the gene matches: 8. The V gene's germline CDR1 is LNHDA and CDR2 SQIVND (reference sequence). The CDR3 spells CARSPGTVNQPQHF. The CDR3 DNA reads TGTGCCAGGAGTCCCGGGACAGTCAATCAGCCCCAGCATTTT.

As to this clonotype: Mismatch with germline at one junction end may stem from a read error. This sequence joins TRBV15 and TRBJ1-2; maybe TRBD1 (6 bases). This CDR3 has 15 residues. CDR1 and CDR2 (germline): LNHNV, YYDKDF (reference sequence). The CDR3, as DNA: TGCGCCGGCAGCCAAGAATGGACAGAGCTCTATGGCTACACCTTC. Protein product: CAGSQEWTELYGYTF.

This clonotype appeared a few times. This sequence may be a read error, since a much larger clone differs from it by one base. The chain uses TRBV10-3 and TRBJ2-5; TRBD1 agrees at 7 bases. Germline CDR1 and CDR2: ENHRY and SYGVKD. This CDR3 is 13 amino acids long. V lost 10 bases and J lost 4; bases outside the gene matches: 9. As DNA, the CDR3 is TGTGCCACCGGGACAGCTATCATAGAGACCCAGTACTTC. Translation gives CATGTAIIETQYF.

This clonotype was picked up many times. This chain joins TRBV29-1 and TRBJ2-6, with a possible D match to TRBD2 (7 bases). Germline V lookup: CDR1 SQVTM, CDR2 ANQGSEA. The V end was cut by 8 bases, the J end by 18 bases, with 17 bases between. CDR3 length: 10 residues. Here the CDR3 DNA reads TGCAGCCTCCCGACGCGGGGGCCGACTTTC. Translation: CSLPTRGPTF.

This clonotype was counted ten times or more. The genes are TRBV10-3 and TRBJ1-1; no definite D call. The V gene's germline CDR1 is ENHRY and CDR2 SYGVKD. The CDR3 spans 14 residues. Trimming took 3 bases from V and 4 from J, leaving 12 bases between them. The CDR3: CAISDPWASTEAFF. In nucleotides, the CDR3 is TGTGCCATCAGTGACCCTTGGGCTAGCACTGAAGCTTTCTTT.

Of note for this clonotype: One end of the junction is discordant with germline, which a read error may explain. The genes are TRBV7-2 and TRBJ2-6, with 9 bases aligning to TRBD1. In germline, CDR1 is SGHTA, CDR2 FQGNSA. This CDR3 is 12 amino acids long. The CDR3 loop reads CASSLGQGTLAF. The CDR3 coding sequence is TGTGCCAGCAGCCTGGGACAGGGTACTCTGGCTTTC.

Ten or more counts support this clonotype. V gene TRBV19 combines with J gene TRBJ2-6; D is unresolved. The germline V gene has CDR1 LNHDA and CDR2 SQIVND (reference sequence). The CDR3 extends over 17 amino acids. The V gene lost 6 bases and the J gene lost 0 bases, with 15 bases spanning the gap. CDR3 amino acids: CASRSVRRTSGANVLTF. The CDR3 DNA is TGTGCCAGTAGATCCGTCAGGCGTACCTCTGGGGCCAACGTCCTGACTTTC.

The rearrangement links TRBV7-9 to TRBJ1-1; D gene ambiguous. V lost 6 bases to trimming and J lost 0 bases, with 17 bases between them. The CDR3 has 16 amino acids. From germline, CDR1 is SEHNR and CDR2 FQNEAQ (reference sequence). In DNA, the CDR3 is TGTGCCAGCAGAGCTCCAACCATGAACTTGAACACTGAAGCTTTCTTT. Translation gives CASRAPTMNLNTEAFF.

The chain joins TRBV20-1 to TRBJ2-7; 11 bases are shared with TRBD2. The germline V gene encodes CDR1 DFQATT and CDR2 SNEGSKA (reference sequence). The CDR3 has 15 residues. Trimming took 5 bases from V and 0 from J; bases not matched to a gene: 6. DNA of the CDR3: TGCAGTGCTGAGACTAGCGGGGACTCCTCCTACGAGCAGTACTTC. Its translation: CSAETSGDSSYEQYF.

This rearrangement joins TRBV4-3 to TRBJ2-7, with D unresolved. Germline values: CDR1 LGHNA, CDR2 YSLEER. The CDR3 sequence is 14 residues long. With 1 base removed from V and 2 bases from J, the gap between germline ends came to 9 bases. As DNA, the CDR3 is TGCGCCAGCAGCCAAGGTACCCCAGCCTACGAGCAGTACTTC. This translates into CASSQGTPAYEQYF.

Remarks on this clonotype: The junction does not match germline at one end; this may be a read error. The genes are TRBV7-4 and TRBJ1-4; 9 nucleotides match TRBD1. Per the germline V gene, CDR1 is SGHVT and CDR2 is SQSDAQ. The CDR3 has 16 amino acids. Here the CDR3 DNA reads TGCGCCAGCAGCCAAGACCCGGACAGGGGCAGAGAAAAACTGTTTTTT. It codes for CASSQDPDRGREKLFF.

The chain combines TRBV10-3 with TRBJ1-2, with 8 bases lining up with TRBD1. The CDR3 runs 14 residues. Unmatched junction bases numbered 12, after V lost 10 bases and J lost 5 bases. CDR1 is ENHRY, CDR2 SYGVKD, per germline. As DNA, the CDR3 is TGTGCCACCGACCTCAGGGGGCCCTATTATGGCTACACCTTC. Protein product: CATDLRGPYYGYTF.

The chain carries TRBV29-1 and TRBJ2-7; D gene ambiguous. This CDR3 comprises 10 residues. The germline V and J ends were trimmed by 8 bases and 7 bases, with 12 bases remaining between them. From germline, CDR1 is SQVTM and CDR2 ANQGSEA. CDR3 DNA sequence: TGCAGCTCTGGGGTTGGTGAGCAGTACTTC. Translation: CSSGVGEQYF.

This clonotype showed up just a few times. The chain couples TRBV25-1 to TRBJ2-7, with TRBD2 matching over 11 bases. With 6 bases clipped from V and 2 bases from J, the junction kept 9 bases outside the gene matches. CDR3 size: 16 residues. The germline V gene has CDR1 MGHDK and CDR2 SYGVNS. The CDR3 region has the DNA TGTGCCAGCAGCCAGGTAGCGGGGGGGCAAGCCTACGAGCAGTACTTC. It is translated as CASSQVAGGQAYEQYF.